Below are 3 T cell receptor beta chains sequenced from a single sample in a study of blood T cell repertoires in COVID-19. Only in-frame clones appear in the TCRdb table, and some are missing; sequencing was by immunoSEQ multiplex PCR. The sample lists 70,000 to 95,000 clones; 85% were seen once. Sequencing input: peripheral blood. The receptor set was obtained from a woman in her 70s with active or convalescent COVID-19.

The chain carries TRBV3-1 (or the pseudogene TRBV3-2) and TRBJ1-1; D is undetermined. V was trimmed by 1 base and J by 5 bases, leaving 11 bases between them. CDR3 size: 14 residues. Per the germline V gene, CDR1 is LGHDT and CDR2 is YNNKEL (reference sequence). CDR3 protein: CASSQARARTEAFF. The CDR3 DNA reads as TGTGCCAGCAGCCAAGCGCGGGCTAGGACTGAAGCTTTCTTT.

The chain employs TRBV10-3 and TRBJ2-3; 7 positions agree with TRBD2. V trimming: 5 bases; J trimming: 4 bases; junction bases outside the gene matches: 9. The CDR3 has 15 residues. Germline V gives CDR1 ENHRY, CDR2 SYGVKD. The chain's CDR3 is CAISQLTSLADTQYF. The DNA for the CDR3 is TGTGCCATCAGTCAACTGACTAGCCTCGCAGATACGCAGTATTTT.

The chain joins TRBV5-6 to TRBJ1-2, with TRBD1 matching 10 bases. V was clipped by 4 bases and J by 8 bases; unmatched bases: 14. This CDR3 has 16 residues. CDR1 is SGHDT, CDR2 YYEEEE, per germline. Here the CDR3 DNA reads TGTGCCAGCAGCCCGGTCGGCATGACAGGGGGCAAAGGCTACACCTTC. As protein: CASSPVGMTGGKGYTF.